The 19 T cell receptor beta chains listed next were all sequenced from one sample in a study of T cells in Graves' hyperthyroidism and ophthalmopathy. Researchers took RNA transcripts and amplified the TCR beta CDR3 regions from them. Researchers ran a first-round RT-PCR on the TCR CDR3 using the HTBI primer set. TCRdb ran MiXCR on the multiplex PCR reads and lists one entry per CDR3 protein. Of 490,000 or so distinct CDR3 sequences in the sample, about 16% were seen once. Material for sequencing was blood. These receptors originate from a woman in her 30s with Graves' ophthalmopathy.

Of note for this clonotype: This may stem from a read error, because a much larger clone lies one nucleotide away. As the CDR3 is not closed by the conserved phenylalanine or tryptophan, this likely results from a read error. CDR3 in DNA: TGTGCCAGCAGCTTGGGACAGGGGGGCAATGAGCAGTTCTCC. Translating it yields CASSLGQGGNEQFS. The chain recombines TRBV5-5 with TRBJ2-1; 9 bases fit TRBD1. Germline V gene lookup returns CDR1 SGHKS and CDR2 YYEKEE (reference sequence). After removal of 0 bases from V and 6 bases from J, the junction contained 1 base not matched to a gene. CDR3 length equals 14 residues.

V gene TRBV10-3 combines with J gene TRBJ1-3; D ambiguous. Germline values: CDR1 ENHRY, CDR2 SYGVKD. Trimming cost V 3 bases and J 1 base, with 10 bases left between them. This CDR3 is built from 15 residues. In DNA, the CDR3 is TGTGCCATCAGTGACCCGGGCAAATCTGGAAACACCATATATTTT. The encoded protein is CAISDPGKSGNTIYF.

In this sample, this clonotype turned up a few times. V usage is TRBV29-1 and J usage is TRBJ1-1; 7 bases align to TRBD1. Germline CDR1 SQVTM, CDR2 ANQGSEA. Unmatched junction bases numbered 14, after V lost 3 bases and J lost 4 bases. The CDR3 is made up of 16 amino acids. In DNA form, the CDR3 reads TGCAGCGTTGATGGGAAGGGGGCGAGAGGTATCACTGAAGCTTTCTTT. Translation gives CSVDGKGARGITEAFF.

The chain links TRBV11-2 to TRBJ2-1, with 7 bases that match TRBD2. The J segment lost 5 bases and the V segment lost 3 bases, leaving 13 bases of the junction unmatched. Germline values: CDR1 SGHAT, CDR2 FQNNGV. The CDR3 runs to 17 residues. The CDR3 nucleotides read TGTGCCAGCAGCTTCGCCCGGGGAGCGGGGAACGACAATGAGCAGTTCTTC. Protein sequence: CASSFARGAGNDNEQFF.

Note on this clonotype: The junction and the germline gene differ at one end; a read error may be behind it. The CDR3 loop reads CASRPREDNEQHF. The DNA of the CDR3 is TGCGCCAGCAGACCCCGGGAAGATAACGAGCAGCACTTC. V gene TRBV5-1 combines with J gene TRBJ2-7; tentatively, D is TRBD2 (5 bases). Germline CDR1 SGHRS, CDR2 YFSETQ. There are 13 residues in the CDR3.

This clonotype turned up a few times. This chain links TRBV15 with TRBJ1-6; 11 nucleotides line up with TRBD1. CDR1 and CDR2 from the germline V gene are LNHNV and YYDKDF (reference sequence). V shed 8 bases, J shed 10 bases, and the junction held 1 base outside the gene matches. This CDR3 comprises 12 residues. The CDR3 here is CATGTGGSPLHF. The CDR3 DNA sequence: TGTGCCACCGGGACAGGGGGATCACCCCTCCACTTT.

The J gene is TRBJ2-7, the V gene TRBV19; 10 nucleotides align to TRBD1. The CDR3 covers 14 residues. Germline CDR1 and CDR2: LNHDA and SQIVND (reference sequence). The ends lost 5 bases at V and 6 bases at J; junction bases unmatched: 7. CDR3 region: CASSLRDRGFEQYF. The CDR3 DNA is TGTGCCAGTAGTCTCCGGGACAGGGGTTTCGAGCAGTACTTC.

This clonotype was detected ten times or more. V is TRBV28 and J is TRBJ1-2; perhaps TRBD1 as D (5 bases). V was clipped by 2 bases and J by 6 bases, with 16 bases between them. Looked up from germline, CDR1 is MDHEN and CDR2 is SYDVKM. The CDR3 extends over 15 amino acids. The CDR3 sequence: CASSLGAALYDGYTF. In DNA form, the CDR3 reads TGTGCCAGCAGTTTAGGGGCAGCCCTCTATGATGGCTACACCTTC.

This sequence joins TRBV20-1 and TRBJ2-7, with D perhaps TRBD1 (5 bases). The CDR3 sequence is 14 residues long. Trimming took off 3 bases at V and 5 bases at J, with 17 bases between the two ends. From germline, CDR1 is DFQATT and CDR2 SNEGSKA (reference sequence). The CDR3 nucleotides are TGCAGTGCTAGTACCTCCCAGGGTTCCCACGAGCAGTACTTC. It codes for CSASTSQGSHEQYF.

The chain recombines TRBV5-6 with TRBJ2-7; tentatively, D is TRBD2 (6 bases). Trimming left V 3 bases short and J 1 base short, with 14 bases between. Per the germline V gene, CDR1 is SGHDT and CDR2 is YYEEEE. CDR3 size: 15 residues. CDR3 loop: CASSSPRGDSYEQYF. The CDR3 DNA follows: TGTGCCAGCAGCTCCCCTCGCGGGGATTCCTACGAGCAGTACTTC.

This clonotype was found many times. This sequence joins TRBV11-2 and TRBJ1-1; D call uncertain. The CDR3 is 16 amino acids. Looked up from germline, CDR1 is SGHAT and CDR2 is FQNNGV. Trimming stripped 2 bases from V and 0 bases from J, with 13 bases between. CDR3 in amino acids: CASSLSRRGMNTEAFF. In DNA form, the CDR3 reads TGTGCCAGCAGCTTAAGCCGCCGGGGTATGAACACTGAAGCTTTCTTT.

In nucleotides, the CDR3 is TGTGCCTCGGGACGGACCTCGAGCTCCTACGAGCAGTACTTC. Translation: CASGRTSSSYEQYF. The chain recombines TRBV9 with TRBJ2-7, with D possibly called TRBD1 or TRBD2 (5 bases each). V was pared by 10 bases and J by 0 bases, with 17 bases between. CDR3 length: 14 residues. Germline values: CDR1 SGDLS, CDR2 YYNGEE.

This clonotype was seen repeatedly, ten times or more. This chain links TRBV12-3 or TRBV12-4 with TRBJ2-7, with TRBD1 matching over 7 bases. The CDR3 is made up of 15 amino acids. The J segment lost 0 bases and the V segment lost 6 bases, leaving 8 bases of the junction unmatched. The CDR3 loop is CASSPTGDVSYEQYF. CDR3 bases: TGTGCCAGCAGCCCTACAGGGGACGTCTCCTACGAGCAGTACTTC.

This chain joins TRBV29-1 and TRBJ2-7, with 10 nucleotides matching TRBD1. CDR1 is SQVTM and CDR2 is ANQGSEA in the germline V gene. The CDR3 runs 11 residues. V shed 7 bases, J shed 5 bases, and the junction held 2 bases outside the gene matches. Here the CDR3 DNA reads TGCAGCGCGGGACAGGGGCACGAGCAGTACTTC. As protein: CSAGQGHEQYF.

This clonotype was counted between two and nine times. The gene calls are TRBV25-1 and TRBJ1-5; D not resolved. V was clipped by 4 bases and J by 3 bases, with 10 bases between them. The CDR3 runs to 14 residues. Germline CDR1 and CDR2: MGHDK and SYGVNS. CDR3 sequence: CASSGPVPNQPQHF. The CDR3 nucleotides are TGTGCCAGCAGTGGACCTGTCCCCAATCAGCCCCAGCATTTT.

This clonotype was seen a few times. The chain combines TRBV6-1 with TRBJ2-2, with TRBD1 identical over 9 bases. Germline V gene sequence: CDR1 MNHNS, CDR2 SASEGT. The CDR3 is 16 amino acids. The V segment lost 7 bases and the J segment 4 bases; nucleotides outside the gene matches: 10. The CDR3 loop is CASIATGGVGTGELFF. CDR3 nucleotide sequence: TGTGCCAGCATTGCTACAGGGGGCGTTGGCACCGGGGAGCTGTTTTTT.

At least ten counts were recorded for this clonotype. In DNA form, the CDR3 reads TGTGCCAGCAGCCCCCGACTAGGAGAAGAGCAGTACTTC. Translation gives CASSPRLGEEQYF. This sequence joins TRBV7-2 and TRBJ2-7, with TRBD2 as a possible D gene (6 bases). Trimming shortened V by 5 bases and J by 7 bases, and 15 bases separated the two germline ends. Germline V gives CDR1 SGHTA, CDR2 FQGNSA. CDR3 size: 13 residues.

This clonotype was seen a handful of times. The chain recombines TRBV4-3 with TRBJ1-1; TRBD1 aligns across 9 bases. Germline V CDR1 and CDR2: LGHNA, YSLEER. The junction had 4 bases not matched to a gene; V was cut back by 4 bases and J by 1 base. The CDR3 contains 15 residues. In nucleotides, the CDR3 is TGCGCCAGCAGCCCGGAGGACAGGGGGAACACTGAAGCTTTCTTT. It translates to CASSPEDRGNTEAFF.

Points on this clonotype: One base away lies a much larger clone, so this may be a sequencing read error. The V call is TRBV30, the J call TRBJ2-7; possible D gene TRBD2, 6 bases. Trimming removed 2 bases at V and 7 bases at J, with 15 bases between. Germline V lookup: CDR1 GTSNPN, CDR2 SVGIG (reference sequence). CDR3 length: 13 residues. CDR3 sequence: CAWSREQGWEQYF. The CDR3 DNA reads TGTGCCTGGAGTCGGGAGCAGGGTTGGGAGCAGTACTTC.